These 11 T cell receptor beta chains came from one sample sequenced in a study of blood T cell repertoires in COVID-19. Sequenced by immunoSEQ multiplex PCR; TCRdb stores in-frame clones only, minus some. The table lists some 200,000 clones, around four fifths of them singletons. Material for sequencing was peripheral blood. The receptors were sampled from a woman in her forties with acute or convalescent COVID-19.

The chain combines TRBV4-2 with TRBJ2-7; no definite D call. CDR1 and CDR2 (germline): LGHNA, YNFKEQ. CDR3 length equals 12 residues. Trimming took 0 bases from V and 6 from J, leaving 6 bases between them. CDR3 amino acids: CASSQDFVEQYF. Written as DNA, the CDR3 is TGTGCCAGCAGCCAAGATTTCGTCGAGCAGTACTTC.

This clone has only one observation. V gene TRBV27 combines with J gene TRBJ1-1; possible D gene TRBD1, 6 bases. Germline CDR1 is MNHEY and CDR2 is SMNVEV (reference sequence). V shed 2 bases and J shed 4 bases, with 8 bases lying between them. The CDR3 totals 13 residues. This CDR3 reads CASSLPGVTEAFF. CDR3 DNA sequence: TGTGCCAGCAGTTTACCAGGGGTCACTGAAGCTTTCTTT.

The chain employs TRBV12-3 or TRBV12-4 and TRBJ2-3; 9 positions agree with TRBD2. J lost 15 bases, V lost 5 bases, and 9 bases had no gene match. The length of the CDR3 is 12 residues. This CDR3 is CASSPSGAIRYF. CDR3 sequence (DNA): TGTGCCAGCAGTCCTAGCGGGGCCATACGATATTTT.

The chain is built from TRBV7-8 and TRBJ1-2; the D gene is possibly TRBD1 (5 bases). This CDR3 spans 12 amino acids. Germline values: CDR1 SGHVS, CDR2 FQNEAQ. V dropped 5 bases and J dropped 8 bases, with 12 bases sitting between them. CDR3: CASSRGQGGYTF. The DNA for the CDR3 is TGTGCCAGCAGCCGAGGTCAGGGAGGCTACACCTTC.

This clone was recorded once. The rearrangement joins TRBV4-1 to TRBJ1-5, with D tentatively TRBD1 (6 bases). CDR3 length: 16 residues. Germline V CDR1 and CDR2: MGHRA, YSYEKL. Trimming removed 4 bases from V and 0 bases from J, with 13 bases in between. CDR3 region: CASSPGQFNSNQPQHF. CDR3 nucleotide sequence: TGCGCCAGCAGCCCAGGACAGTTTAATAGCAATCAGCCCCAGCATTTT.

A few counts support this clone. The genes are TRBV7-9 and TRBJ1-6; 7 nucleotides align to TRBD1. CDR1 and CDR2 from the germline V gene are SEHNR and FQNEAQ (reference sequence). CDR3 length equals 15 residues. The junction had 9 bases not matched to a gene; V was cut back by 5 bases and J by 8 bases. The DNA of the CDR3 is TGTGCCAGCAGCCTACTCATAGGGGGCGATTCACCCCTCCACTTT. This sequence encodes CASSLLIGGDSPLHF. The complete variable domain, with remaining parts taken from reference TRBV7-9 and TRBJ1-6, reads DTGVSQNPRHKITKRGQNVTFRCDPISEHNRLYWYRQTLGQGPEFLTYFQNEAQLEKSRLLSDRFSAERPKGSFSTLEIQRTEQGDSAMYLCASSLLIGGDSPLHFGNGTRLTVT.

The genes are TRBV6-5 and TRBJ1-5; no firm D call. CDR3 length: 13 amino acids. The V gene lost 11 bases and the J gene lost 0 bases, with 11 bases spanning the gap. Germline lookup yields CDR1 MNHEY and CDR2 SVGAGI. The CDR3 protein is CAAEVYSNQPQHF. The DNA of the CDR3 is TGTGCCGCGGAGGTTTATAGCAATCAGCCCCAGCATTTT.

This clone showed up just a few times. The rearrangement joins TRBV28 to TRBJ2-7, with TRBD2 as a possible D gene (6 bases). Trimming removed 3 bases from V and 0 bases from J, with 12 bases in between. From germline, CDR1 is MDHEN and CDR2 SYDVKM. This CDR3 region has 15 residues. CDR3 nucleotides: TGTGCCAGCAGTTTGGAGGGGACCTTCTCCTACGAGCAGTACTTC. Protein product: CASSLEGTFSYEQYF.

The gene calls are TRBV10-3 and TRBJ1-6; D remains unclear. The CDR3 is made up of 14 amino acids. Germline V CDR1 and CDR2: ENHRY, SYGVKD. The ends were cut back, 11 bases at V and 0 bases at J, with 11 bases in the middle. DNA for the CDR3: TGTGCCGCGGGAGGGAACTCCTATAATTCACCCCTCCACTTT. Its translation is CAAGGNSYNSPLHF.

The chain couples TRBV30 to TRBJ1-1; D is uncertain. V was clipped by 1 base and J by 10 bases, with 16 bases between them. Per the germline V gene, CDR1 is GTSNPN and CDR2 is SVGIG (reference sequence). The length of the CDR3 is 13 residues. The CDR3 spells CAWSAHPGRGAFF. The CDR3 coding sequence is TGTGCCTGGAGTGCCCACCCCGGCAGAGGAGCTTTCTTT.

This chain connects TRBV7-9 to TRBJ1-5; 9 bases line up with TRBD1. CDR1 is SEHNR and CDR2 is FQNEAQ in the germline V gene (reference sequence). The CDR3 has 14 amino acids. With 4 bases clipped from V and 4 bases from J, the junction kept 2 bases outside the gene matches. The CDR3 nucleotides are TGTGCCAGCAGCTCAGGACAGGGGAATCAGCCCCAGCATTTT. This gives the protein CASSSGQGNQPQHF.